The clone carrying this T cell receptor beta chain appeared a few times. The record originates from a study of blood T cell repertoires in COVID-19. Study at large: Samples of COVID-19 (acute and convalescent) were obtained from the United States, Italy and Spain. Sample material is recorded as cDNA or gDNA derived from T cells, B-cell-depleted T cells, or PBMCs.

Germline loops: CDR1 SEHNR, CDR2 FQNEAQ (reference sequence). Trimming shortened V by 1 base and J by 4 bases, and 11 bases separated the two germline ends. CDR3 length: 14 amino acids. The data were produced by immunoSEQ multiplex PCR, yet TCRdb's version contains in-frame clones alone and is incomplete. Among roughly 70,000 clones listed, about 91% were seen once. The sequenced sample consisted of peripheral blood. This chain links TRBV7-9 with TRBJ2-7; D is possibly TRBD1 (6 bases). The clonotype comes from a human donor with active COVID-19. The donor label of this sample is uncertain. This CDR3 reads CASSLGGQLYEQYF. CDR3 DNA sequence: TGTGCCAGCAGCTTAGGAGGACAGCTATACGAGCAGTACTTC.